A single sample gave rise to the 21 T cell receptor beta chains below, sequenced in a study of blood T cells in healthy people across ages. A second PCR, run for about 7 to 11 cycles, used a sample-barcoded 5' primer plus a J-beta primer mix. In TCRdb, the 5' RACE reads were re-called with MiXCR into one record per CDR3 protein. The sample lists about 720,000 distinct CDR3 sequences, over 20% occurring once. Material: blood. These receptors came from a man aged 65 to 85 in good health.

This chain connects TRBV12-3 or TRBV12-4 to TRBJ1-1, with D perhaps TRBD1 (6 bases). The CDR3 is made up of 13 amino acids. V shed 6 bases and J shed 1 base, with 9 bases lying between them. The CDR3 is CASRRQENTEAFF. The CDR3 DNA reads as TGTGCCAGCAGACGACAGGAGAACACTGAAGCTTTCTTT.

The chain uses TRBV6-6 and TRBJ1-1; no firm D call. The length of the CDR3 is 12 residues. CDR1 is MNHNY, CDR2 SVGAGI, per germline (reference sequence). V was shortened by 7 bases and J by 0 bases, with 6 bases between the two germline ends. This CDR3 is CASTQLNTEAFF. The CDR3 DNA is TGTGCCAGCACCCAGTTGAACACTGAAGCTTTCTTT.

This clonotype was seen a handful of times. The genes are TRBV4-1 and TRBJ1-6; D unclear. Germline CDR1 MGHRA, CDR2 YSYEKL. This CDR3 has 19 amino acids. V lost 0 bases to trimming and J lost 4 bases, with 19 bases between them. The CDR3 reads CASSQDPPHNGRYNSPLHF. The CDR3, as DNA: TGCGCCAGCAGCCAAGATCCTCCCCATAACGGACGGTATAATTCACCCCTCCACTTT.

This clonotype was counted a few times. The chain combines TRBV7-9 with TRBJ1-4, with D maybe TRBD1 (6 bases). The CDR3 spans 15 residues. V was shortened by 1 base and J by 7 bases, with 13 bases between the two germline ends. In germline, CDR1 is SEHNR, CDR2 FQNEAQ (reference sequence). CDR3 protein: CASSLEWVTGEKLFF. Here the CDR3 DNA reads TGTGCCAGCAGCTTAGAATGGGTGACAGGTGAAAAACTGTTTTTT.

V usage is TRBV30 and J usage is TRBJ1-2, with unresolved D. This CDR3 region has 12 residues. V lost 3 bases, J lost 7 bases, and 12 bases lay in between. Per germline, CDR1 GTSNPN and CDR2 SVGIG (reference sequence). Here the CDR3 DNA reads TGTGCCTGGAGCACGGACGGTCCTGGCTACACCTTC. Its translation: CAWSTDGPGYTF.

This clonotype has just a few counts. The V call is TRBV12-3 or TRBV12-4, the J call TRBJ2-5; 9 bases match TRBD2. The CDR3 length is 18 residues. V was pared by 5 bases and J by 5 bases, with 18 bases of the junction left unmatched. The CDR3: CASSGRLGGGAGYETQYF. Here the CDR3 DNA reads TGTGCCAGCAGTGGCCGGTTGGGCGGGGGGGCCGGGTATGAGACCCAGTACTTC.

The chain employs TRBV5-1 and TRBJ1-1, with 8 bases matching TRBD1. V shed 3 bases, J shed 4 bases, and the junction held 5 bases outside the gene matches. This CDR3 contains 14 residues. The germline V gene encodes CDR1 SGHRS and CDR2 YFSETQ. The CDR3 loop reads CASSSHRGSTEAFF. CDR3 DNA: TGCGCCAGCAGCTCCCACAGGGGGAGCACTGAAGCTTTCTTT.

On this clonotype: Relative to the germline gene, one junction end is altered; a read error may explain this. V is TRBV29-1 and J is TRBJ1-2, with a weak D call TRBD1 (5 bases). CDR3 length: 13 amino acids. Germline CDR1 and CDR2: SQVTM and ANQGSEA. The CDR3, as DNA: TGCAGCGTTGGGGTTGGGGGTAACTATGACTACACCTTC. It yields the protein CSVGVGGNYDYTF.

This clonotype was seen only a few times. The J gene is TRBJ2-3, the V gene TRBV6-2 or TRBV6-3, with D possibly being TRBD1 (5 bases). V shed 1 base and J shed 6 bases, with 14 bases lying between them. The CDR3 totals 15 residues. Germline CDR1 MNHEY, CDR2 SVGEGT. CDR3 bases: TGTGCCAGCAGTTACTTAGGGGCCGCACCCGATACGCAGTATTTT. Its translation: CASSYLGAAPDTQYF.

The chain joins TRBV7-9 to TRBJ1-1; the D is unclear. The V and J ends lost 1 base and 1 base respectively, with 7 bases between them. Per the germline V gene, CDR1 is SEHNR and CDR2 is FQNEAQ (reference sequence). This CDR3 comprises 14 residues. Here the CDR3 reads CASSLGLENTEAFF. The CDR3 DNA reads as TGTGCCAGCAGCTTAGGATTGGAGAACACTGAAGCTTTCTTT.

This clonotype has ten or more counts. The chain uses TRBV24-1 and TRBJ2-5; D unresolved. The closer fit of TRBJ2-7 to the DNA end suggests the J call may be wrong. The germline gives CDR1 KGHDR, CDR2 SFDVKD. The CDR3 is 13 residues long. The CDR3 here is CATSGSHLDEQYF. CDR3 nucleotides: TGTGCCACCAGTGGCAGTCACCTGGACGAGCAGTACTTC.

The V and J genes are TRBV30 and TRBJ1-1; TRBD1 matches at 9 bases. The length of the CDR3 is 16 residues. The germline V gene has CDR1 GTSNPN and CDR2 SVGIG (reference sequence). Trimming at V came to 1 base and at J to 6 bases, leaving 12 bases not matched to a gene. In DNA, the CDR3 is TGTGCCTGGAGTGGCGGACAGGGGACCCCCTTAGCTGAAGCTTTCTTT. It specifies CAWSGGQGTPLAEAFF.

DNA of the CDR3: TGTGCCAGCAGCCAGACCGGGCGATACTACGAGCAGTACGTC. It yields the protein CASSQTGRYYEQYV. This chain connects TRBV14 to TRBJ2-7; D is undetermined. Deletions cut 3 bases from V and 3 bases from J, with 12 bases between. Looked up from germline, CDR1 is SGHDN and CDR2 is FVKESK. This CDR3 is 14 amino acids long.

The chain uses TRBV5-1 and TRBJ2-5, with a tentative D call TRBD1 (6 bases). The J call may be wrong; the DNA end is better matched by TRBJ2-1. The CDR3 runs to 13 residues. Germline CDR1 is SGHRS and CDR2 is YFSETQ. DNA for the CDR3: TGCGCCAGCAGCACACAGGGTTTCGATGAGCAGTTCTTC. This gives the protein CASSTQGFDEQFF.

In this sample, this clonotype turned up a few times. This sequence joins TRBV7-9 and TRBJ2-3, with D possibly being TRBD2 (6 bases). Germline V gene sequence: CDR1 SEHNR, CDR2 FQNEAQ (reference sequence). The CDR3 has 16 residues. Trimming removed 5 bases at V and 2 bases at J, with 17 bases between. In DNA, the CDR3 is TGTGCCAGCAGCCTCCCCCCGGGACTCTACACAGATACGCAGTATTTT. Encoded protein: CASSLPPGLYTDTQYF.

This clonotype showed up just a few times. The V gene is TRBV9, the J gene TRBJ2-1, with 7 bases identical to TRBD2. This CDR3 has 15 residues. Germline V gene lookup returns CDR1 SGDLS and CDR2 YYNGEE. V trimming: 0 bases; J trimming: 5 bases; junction bases outside the gene matches: 5. The CDR3 DNA sequence: TGTGCCAGCAGCGTAGCGGGGGGAGGTAACAATGAGCAGTTCTTC. Translated, it gives CASSVAGGGNNEQFF.

The J gene is TRBJ2-5, the V gene TRBV7-9; D unresolved. The J call could be wrong; TRBJ2-7 is a better fit for the DNA end. This CDR3 comprises 12 residues. Germline values: CDR1 SEHNR, CDR2 FQNEAQ (reference sequence). The CDR3 reads CASSFDTYEQYV. The CDR3 DNA sequence: TGTGCCAGCAGCTTCGACACCTACGAGCAGTACGTC.

This clonotype was detected only a few times. This chain uses TRBV5-1 with TRBJ2-3; 8 bases are a match to TRBD2. Germline V CDR1 and CDR2: SGHRS, YFSETQ. CDR3 length: 14 amino acids. V trimming: 5 bases; J trimming: 2 bases; junction bases outside the gene matches: 4. The CDR3 is CASRAGATTDTQYF. DNA for the CDR3: TGCGCCAGCAGAGCGGGAGCTACCACAGATACGCAGTATTTT.

This clonotype was counted only a few times. V usage is TRBV5-4 and J usage is TRBJ1-1; D is unresolved. Germline values: CDR1 SGHNT, CDR2 YYREEE (reference sequence). CDR3 length equals 14 residues. Between the trimmed V and J ends, which lost 3 bases and 1 base, there was a span of 10 bases. CDR3: CASSSEGENTEAFF. CDR3 DNA: TGTGCCAGCAGCTCGGAGGGAGAGAACACTGAAGCTTTCTTT.

The chain links TRBV20-1 to TRBJ2-3, with D maybe TRBD1 (6 bases). Germline loops: CDR1 DFQATT, CDR2 SNEGSKA (reference sequence). V was clipped by 5 bases and J by 2 bases, with 14 bases between them. CDR3 length: 14 amino acids. The CDR3 loop is CSADEGQITDTQYF. The CDR3 DNA sequence: TGCAGTGCTGACGAAGGACAGATCACAGATACGCAGTATTTT.

This clonotype was observed a handful of times. The rearrangement uses TRBV7-2 and TRBJ1-5; 9 nucleotides match TRBD1. This CDR3 has 15 amino acids. CDR1 is SGHTA, CDR2 FQGNSA, per germline. Germline trimming cut 5 bases from V and 6 bases from J; bases unmatched to any gene: 8. CDR3 bases: TGTGCCAGCAGCACGGGACAGGGTCTTAGTCAGCCCCAGCATTTT. It specifies CASSTGQGLSQPQHF.